These T cell receptor beta chains were read from a single sample in a study of T cell changes during pregnancy in multiple sclerosis. Libraries were prepared by immunoSEQ multiplex PCR; TCRdb keeps only in-frame clonotypes and omits some of them. The sample includes about 58,000 clones, 93% of them seen just once. Source: CD8+ T cells from peripheral blood mononuclear cells, taken in the second trimester of pregnancy. These receptors originate from a female donor with multiple sclerosis, enrolled in a pregnancy study. The CDR3 runs from the conserved cysteine through the conserved F or W. D genes are given only for firm matches. Rows may omit the clone size; those that give it use once, few, many or a size class.

j_gene: TRBJ2-1
d_gene: .
v_gene: TRBV28
abundance: once
CDR3aa: CASAQYEQFF
CDR3nt: TGTGCCAGCGCCCAGTATGAGCAGTTCTTC

j_gene: TRBJ2-2
d_gene: TRBD1
v_gene: TRBV5-1
abundance: .
CDR3aa: CASSLRPGQGEVGELFF
CDR3nt: TGCGCCAGCAGCTTGCGGCCCGGACAGGGTGAGGTCGGGGAGCTGTTTTTT

j_gene: TRBJ2-5
d_gene: .
v_gene: TRBV7-9
abundance: .
CDR3aa: CASRSAGAGGLETQYF
CDR3nt: TGTGCCAGCAGGTCGGCGGGGGCAGGGGGCCTAGAGACCCAGTACTTC

j_gene: TRBJ2-3
d_gene: TRBD1
v_gene: TRBV14
abundance: .
CDR3aa: CASSQTGVVSTDTQYF
CDR3nt: TGTGCCAGCAGCCAAACAGGGGTAGTCAGCACAGATACGCAGTATTTT

j_gene: TRBJ1-5
d_gene: TRBD1
v_gene: TRBV4-1
abundance: .
CDR3aa: CASSQMGAPGQGKLLGRPQHF
CDR3nt: TGCGCCAGCAGCCAAATGGGTGCTCCGGGACAGGGGAAGTTACTGGGTCGACCCCAGCATTTT

j_gene: TRBJ2-1
d_gene: .
v_gene: TRBV7-6
abundance: .
CDR3aa: CASSPYSNEQFF
CDR3nt: TGTGCCAGCAGCCCATACTCCAATGAGCAGTTCTTC

j_gene: TRBJ1-3
d_gene: .
v_gene: TRBV30
abundance: few
CDR3aa: CAWSIGNSGNTIYF
CDR3nt: TGTGCCTGGAGTATCGGGAACTCTGGAAACACCATATATTTT

j_gene: TRBJ2-3
d_gene: TRBD2
v_gene: TRBV7-6
abundance: .
CDR3aa: CASSLVETSRPDTQYF
CDR3nt: TGTGCCAGCAGCTTAGTTGAGACTAGCCGTCCAGATACGCAGTATTTT

j_gene: TRBJ1-5
d_gene: TRBD1
v_gene: TRBV19
abundance: .
CDR3aa: CASSRTGVNQPQHF
CDR3nt: TGTGCCAGTAGCCGGACAGGGGTCAATCAGCCCCAGCATTTT

j_gene: TRBJ1-2
d_gene: .
v_gene: TRBV5-4
abundance: .
CDR3aa: CASSWRGLLGYTF
CDR3nt: TGTGCCAGCAGCTGGCGGGGGCTCCTTGGCTACACCTTC

j_gene: TRBJ2-5
d_gene: TRBD1
v_gene: TRBV7-9
abundance: .
CDR3aa: CASSSYRDRITQETQYF
CDR3nt: TGTGCCAGCAGCTCCTACCGGGACAGGATTACCCAAGAGACCCAGTACTTC

j_gene: TRBJ1-4
d_gene: .
v_gene: TRBV13
abundance: .
CDR3aa: CASSPRGLHEKLFF
CDR3nt: TGTGCCAGCAGCCCCCGAGGTTTACATGAAAAACTGTTTTTT

j_gene: TRBJ2-7
d_gene: .
v_gene: TRBV7-8
abundance: once
CDR3aa: CASSLSGGISRYEQYF
CDR3nt: TGTGCCAGCAGCTTAAGTGGAGGGATATCCCGCTACGAGCAGTACTTC

j_gene: TRBJ1-5
d_gene: .
v_gene: TRBV27
abundance: .
CDR3aa: CASSSGQFNQPQHF
CDR3nt: TGTGCCAGCAGTTCCGGACAGTTCAATCAGCCCCAGCATTTT

j_gene: TRBJ2-7
d_gene: .
v_gene: TRBV5-1
abundance: .
CDR3aa: CASTPTDSYEQYF
CDR3nt: TGCGCCAGCACCCCGACAGACTCCTACGAGCAGTACTTC

j_gene: TRBJ2-2
d_gene: TRBD2
v_gene: TRBV27
abundance: once
CDR3aa: CASSTGREWPPGELFF
CDR3nt: TGTGCCAGCAGTACCGGGCGGGAGTGGCCCCCCGGGGAGCTGTTTTTT

j_gene: TRBJ2-2
d_gene: .
v_gene: TRBV19
abundance: .
CDR3aa: CASRSLGAANTGELFF
CDR3nt: TGTGCCAGTAGATCCCTGGGGGCGGCGAACACCGGGGAGCTGTTTTTT

j_gene: TRBJ1-6
d_gene: .
v_gene: TRBV6-5
abundance: .
CDR3aa: CASSYRQDPYSPLHF
CDR3nt: TGTGCCAGCAGTTACCGACAGGACCCTTATTCACCCCTCCACTTT

j_gene: TRBJ1-2
d_gene: .
v_gene: TRBV11-2
abundance: .
CDR3aa: CASSSLYDYGYTF
CDR3nt: TGTGCCAGCAGCTCTCTCTATGACTATGGCTACACCTTC

j_gene: TRBJ2-1
d_gene: .
v_gene: TRBV7-6
abundance: .
CDR3aa: CASSLIQESSYNEQFF
CDR3nt: TGTGCCAGCAGCTTAATACAGGAGAGCTCCTACAATGAGCAGTTCTTC

j_gene: TRBJ1-5
d_gene: .
v_gene: TRBV7-9
abundance: .
CDR3aa: CASSLPGSGQPQHF
CDR3nt: TGTGCCAGCAGCTTGCCAGGGTCTGGTCAGCCCCAGCATTTT

j_gene: TRBJ1-1
d_gene: .
v_gene: TRBV11-2
abundance: .
CDR3aa: CASIQEGNTEAFF
CDR3nt: TGTGCCAGCATCCAGGAGGGGAACACTGAAGCTTTCTTT

j_gene: TRBJ1-1
d_gene: .
v_gene: TRBV4-1
abundance: few
CDR3aa: CASSLNTEAFF
CDR3nt: TGCGCCAGCAGCTTAAACACTGAAGCTTTCTTT

j_gene: TRBJ1-4
d_gene: .
v_gene: TRBV4-2
abundance: .
CDR3aa: CAAGLEKLFF
CDR3nt: TGTGCCGCAGGGCTTGAAAAACTGTTTTTT

j_gene: TRBJ2-3
d_gene: TRBD2
v_gene: TRBV28
abundance: .
CDR3aa: CASAQSGRSTDTQYF
CDR3nt: TGTGCCAGCGCCCAGAGCGGGAGGTCCACAGATACGCAGTATTTT

j_gene: TRBJ2-7
d_gene: TRBD2
v_gene: TRBV27
abundance: .
CDR3aa: CASSSAGGGHEQYF
CDR3nt: TGTGCCAGCAGTTCAGCGGGAGGAGGCCACGAGCAGTACTTC

j_gene: TRBJ2-1
d_gene: .
v_gene: TRBV21-1
abundance: .
CDR3aa: CASNPGTPRGEITYNEQFF
CDR3nt: TGTGCCAGCAACCCAGGGACACCAAGGGGCGAAATTACTTACAATGAGCAGTTCTTC

j_gene: TRBJ2-1
d_gene: .
v_gene: TRBV28
abundance: .
CDR3aa: CASSSGNDMQSSSRANEQFF
CDR3nt: TGTGCCAGCAGTTCGGGGAACGACATGCAGTCATCGAGTAGGGCCAATGAGCAGTTCTTC

j_gene: TRBJ1-1
d_gene: TRBD1
v_gene: TRBV4-1
abundance: .
CDR3aa: CASRPTGFTEAFF
CDR3nt: TGCGCCAGCAGACCGACAGGGTTCACTGAAGCTTTCTTT

j_gene: TRBJ2-7
d_gene: TRBD2
v_gene: TRBV7-9
abundance: .
CDR3aa: CASSLVAGGLDEQYF
CDR3nt: TGTGCCAGCAGCTTAGTTGCGGGGGGTCTCGACGAGCAGTACTTC

j_gene: TRBJ2-7
d_gene: .
v_gene: TRBV4-2
abundance: .
CDR3aa: CASSRLGGGGPSYEQYF
CDR3nt: TGTGCCAGCAGCCGACTCGGAGGGGGAGGGCCCTCCTACGAGCAGTACTTC

j_gene: TRBJ1-2
d_gene: .
v_gene: TRBV5-4
abundance: few
CDR3aa: CASSLGQNGYTF
CDR3nt: TGTGCCAGCAGCTTGGGACAGAATGGCTACACCTTC

j_gene: TRBJ2-2
d_gene: .
v_gene: TRBV4-3
abundance: .
CDR3aa: CASSQDDMAGNTGELFF
CDR3nt: TGCGCCAGCAGCCAAGATGATATGGCAGGGAACACCGGGGAGCTGTTTTTT

j_gene: TRBJ2-7
d_gene: TRBD2
v_gene: TRBV19
abundance: .
CDR3aa: CASSPQRAGAYEQYF
CDR3nt: TGTGCCAGTAGTCCACAGAGAGCGGGAGCCTACGAGCAGTACTTC

j_gene: TRBJ1-5
d_gene: .
v_gene: TRBV12-5
abundance: .
CDR3aa: CASGLVVPPPGRTISNQPQHF
CDR3nt: TGTGCTAGTGGTTTGGTAGTCCCCCCGCCAGGGAGGACAATAAGCAATCAGCCCCAGCATTTT

j_gene: TRBJ1-2
d_gene: .
v_gene: TRBV6-6
abundance: .
CDR3aa: CASSYASHYGYTF
CDR3nt: TGTGCCAGCAGTTACGCCAGTCACTATGGCTACACCTTC

j_gene: TRBJ2-5
d_gene: TRBD1
v_gene: TRBV6-5
abundance: .
CDR3aa: CASSLYDRGQETQYF
CDR3nt: TGTGCCAGCAGTTTATACGACAGGGGGCAAGAGACCCAGTACTTC

j_gene: TRBJ2-7
d_gene: .
v_gene: TRBV5-5
abundance: .
CDR3aa: CASSFWRGDEQYF
CDR3nt: TGTGCCAGCAGCTTTTGGCGGGGTGACGAGCAGTACTTC

j_gene: TRBJ2-2
d_gene: .
v_gene: TRBV6-5
abundance: .
CDR3aa: CASIPAAVTPGELFF
CDR3nt: TGTGCCAGCATACCGGCGGCCGTAACACCCGGGGAGCTGTTTTTT

j_gene: TRBJ1-2
d_gene: .
v_gene: TRBV4-3
abundance: .
CDR3aa: CASSQEEGRVYGYTF
CDR3nt: TGCGCCAGCAGCCAAGAGGAGGGCAGGGTGTATGGCTACACCTTC

j_gene: TRBJ2-1
d_gene: TRBD1
v_gene: TRBV5-1
abundance: .
CDR3aa: CASSSGQGVGEQFF
CDR3nt: TGCGCCAGCAGCTCGGGACAGGGGGTTGGTGAGCAGTTCTTC

j_gene: TRBJ1-5
d_gene: TRBD1
v_gene: TRBV2
abundance: .
CDR3aa: CASSPPGTGTYNQPQHF
CDR3nt: TGTGCCAGCAGTCCCCCCGGGACAGGGACCTACAATCAGCCCCAGCATTTT

j_gene: TRBJ2-7
d_gene: .
v_gene: TRBV6-6
abundance: .
CDR3aa: CASSLGHLSEQYF
CDR3nt: TGTGCCAGCAGTCTGGGACACCTGTCCGAGCAGTACTTC

j_gene: TRBJ2-3
d_gene: .
v_gene: TRBV28
abundance: .
CDR3aa: CASSFRLGADTQYF
CDR3nt: TGTGCCAGCAGTTTCCGACTAGGGGCAGATACGCAGTATTTT

j_gene: TRBJ2-1
d_gene: .
v_gene: TRBV7-2
abundance: .
CDR3aa: CASSPLRNEQFF
CDR3nt: TGTGCCAGCAGCCCACTCAGGAATGAGCAGTTCTTC

j_gene: TRBJ2-7
d_gene: .
v_gene: TRBV11-2
abundance: .
CDR3aa: CASSWLYEQYF
CDR3nt: TGTGCCAGCAGCTGGCTTTACGAGCAGTACTTC

j_gene: TRBJ2-7
d_gene: .
v_gene: TRBV19
abundance: .
CDR3aa: CASSMELGYEQYF
CDR3nt: TGTGCCAGTAGTATGGAACTAGGCTACGAGCAGTACTTC

j_gene: TRBJ1-1
d_gene: TRBD1
v_gene: TRBV5-6
abundance: .
CDR3aa: CASSQTGTNTEAFF
CDR3nt: TGTGCCAGCAGCCAGACAGGGACTAACACTGAAGCTTTCTTT

j_gene: TRBJ2-5
d_gene: .
v_gene: TRBV4-2
abundance: .
CDR3aa: CASSQSLTGGIQETQYF
CDR3nt: TGTGCCAGCAGCCAATCCTTAACGGGGGGCATCCAAGAGACCCAGTACTTC

j_gene: TRBJ1-6
d_gene: TRBD1
v_gene: TRBV5-5
abundance: .
CDR3aa: CASSSTGVRAYNSPLHF
CDR3nt: TGTGCCAGCAGCTCGACAGGGGTAAGGGCCTATAATTCACCCCTCCACTTT

j_gene: TRBJ2-5
d_gene: .
v_gene: TRBV19
abundance: .
CDR3aa: CASNLQNREHQETQYF
CDR3nt: TGTGCCAGTAACTTACAGAACCGGGAACACCAAGAGACCCAGTACTTC

j_gene: TRBJ2-7
d_gene: .
v_gene: TRBV27
abundance: .
CDR3aa: CASSFGSFAYEQYF
CDR3nt: TGTGCCAGCAGTTTCGGGTCCTTCGCCTACGAGCAGTACTTC

j_gene: TRBJ1-2
d_gene: .
v_gene: TRBV16
abundance: .
CDR3aa: CASSHPGGSSNYGYTF
CDR3nt: TGTGCCAGCAGCCACCCCGGGGGGAGTTCTAACTATGGCTACACCTTC

j_gene: TRBJ2-7
d_gene: TRBD1
v_gene: TRBV5-1
abundance: .
CDR3aa: CASSSWTGPSYEQYF
CDR3nt: TGCGCCAGCAGCTCCTGGACAGGGCCCTCCTACGAGCAGTACTTC